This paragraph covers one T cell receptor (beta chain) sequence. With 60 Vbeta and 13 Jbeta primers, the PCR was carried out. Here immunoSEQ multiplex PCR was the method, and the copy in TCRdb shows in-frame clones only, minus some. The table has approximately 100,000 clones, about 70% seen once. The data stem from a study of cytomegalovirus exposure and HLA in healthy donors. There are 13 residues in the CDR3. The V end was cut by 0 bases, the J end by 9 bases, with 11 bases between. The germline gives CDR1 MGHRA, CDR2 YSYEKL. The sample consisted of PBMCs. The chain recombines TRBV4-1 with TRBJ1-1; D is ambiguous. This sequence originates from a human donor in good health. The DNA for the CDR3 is TGCGCCAGCAGCCAAGAAGATTCAACAAAAGCTTTCTTT. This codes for CASSQEDSTKAFF.